The 8 T cell receptor beta chains reported below all come from one sample, sequenced in a study of beta chain features in type 1 diabetes. Every isolated RNA sample was fully reverse transcribed, so sequencing captured expressed TCRB transcripts. Using immunoSEQ multiplex PCR, the repertoire was profiled, and TCRdb retains in-frame clones only, with some absent. Here the sample spans around 160,000 clones, 40% to 60% being singletons. What was sequenced was Tregs from blood. Receptors originate from a man aged 18 to 35 in good health.

This clone occurred a few times. The chain combines TRBV28 with TRBJ2-3, with 8 nucleotides matching TRBD2. CDR1 and CDR2 (germline): MDHEN, SYDVKM. V was pared by 4 bases and J by 7 bases, with 10 bases of the junction left unmatched. The CDR3 has 15 residues. The CDR3 region is CASSSPGRASYTQYF. CDR3 DNA sequence: TGTGCCAGCAGTTCCCCCGGGAGGGCCTCATATACGCAGTATTTT. Full variable domain (missing parts from reference TRBV28 and TRBJ2-3): DVKVTQSSRYLVKRTGEKVFLECVQDMDHENMFWYRQDPGLGLRLIYFSYDVKMKEKGDIPEGYSVSREKKERFSLILESASTNQTSMYLCASSSPGRASYTQYFGPGTRLTVL.

The table lists this clone with a few counts. DNA for the CDR3: TGTGCCAGCAGTAGAGACACCTACTACGAGCAGTACTTC. Residues: CASSRDTYYEQYF. V is TRBV6-6 and J is TRBJ2-7, with D hard to call. In germline, CDR1 is MNHNY, CDR2 SVGAGI (reference sequence). Trimming left V 5 bases short and J 3 bases short, with 11 bases between. This CDR3 contains 13 residues.

In this sample, this clone turned up a few times. V usage is TRBV6-6 and J usage is TRBJ2-2; TRBD1 matches at 9 bases. The CDR3 length is 15 residues. Germline-derived CDR1 and CDR2 are MNHNY and SVGAGI (reference sequence). Losses at the gene ends were 6 bases for V and 6 bases for J; bases not matched to a gene: 8. CDR3: CASSRDRAFAGELFF. CDR3 nucleotides: TGTGCCAGCAGCCGGGACAGGGCCTTCGCCGGGGAGCTGTTTTTT.

This clone appeared once. This chain connects TRBV7-9 to TRBJ2-4; 9 bases agree with TRBD1. CDR1 SEHNR and CDR2 FQNEAQ come from the germline V gene (reference sequence). This CDR3 comprises 16 residues. V lost 4 bases, J lost 4 bases, and 8 bases stayed unmatched. Written as DNA, the CDR3 is TGTGCCAGCAGCTCAAGTCCCGGGACAGGGAAAAACATTCAGTACTTC. Translation: CASSSSPGTGKNIQYF.

This clone was observed a handful of times. The chain uses TRBV7-9 and TRBJ2-7; 12 nucleotides line up with TRBD2. CDR1 and CDR2 from the germline V gene are SEHNR and FQNEAQ (reference sequence). V lost 3 bases to trimming and J lost 6 bases; unmatched junction nucleotides: 3. The CDR3 extends over 14 amino acids. The CDR3 loop is CASSLGLAGSEQYF. As DNA, the CDR3 is TGTGCCAGCAGCTTGGGACTAGCGGGTTCCGAGCAGTACTTC. Filled out from reference TRBV7-9 and TRBJ2-7, the complete variable domain reads DTGVSQNPRHKITKRGQNVTFRCDPISEHNRLYWYRQTLGQGPEFLTYFQNEAQLEKSRLLSDRFSAERPKGSFSTLEIQRTEQGDSAMYLCASSLGLAGSEQYFGPGTRLTVT.

This chain uses TRBV18 with TRBJ1-2, with a possible D match to TRBD1 (5 bases). Germline V lookup: CDR1 KGHSH, CDR2 LQKENI. The CDR3 has 17 residues. V lost 1 base and J 7 bases, leaving 22 bases between the germline ends. The CDR3 coding sequence is TGTGCCAGCTCACCACTTTTGGGGGGACTCCTCGTGTCTGGCTACACCTTC. Amino acid sequence: CASSPLLGGLLVSGYTF.

The chain is built from TRBV19 and TRBJ2-5; TRBD2 is a possible D gene (6 bases). CDR1 and CDR2 (germline): LNHDA, SQIVND (reference sequence). Trimming shortened V by 5 bases and J by 4 bases, and 8 bases separated the two germline ends. CDR3 size: 12 residues. CDR3 in amino acids: CASSGTRETQYF. The DNA for the CDR3 is TGTGCCAGTAGTGGGACTCGAGAGACCCAGTACTTC.

This clone was seen a handful of times. The V call is TRBV5-6, the J call TRBJ1-2, with a weak D call TRBD1 (5 bases). In germline, CDR1 is SGHDT, CDR2 YYEEEE. The CDR3 spans 14 residues. With 0 bases removed from V and 3 bases from J, the gap between germline ends came to 9 bases. The CDR3, as DNA: TGTGCCAGCAGCTTGGCCAGGGCGGACTATGGCTACACCTTC. Protein sequence: CASSLARADYGYTF.